This T cell receptor beta chain was sequenced for a study of radiation and T cells in renal cell carcinoma. TCRdb's table, derived via immunoSEQ multiplex PCR, lists solely in-frame clones and lacks some. Among around 140,000 clones listed, around 78% were seen once. Time point: baseline pretreatment blood. Treatment in this sample: 15 Gy SBRT to primary tumor, nephrectomy 4 weeks later. Germline CDR1 LGHNA, CDR2 YSLEER. V was trimmed by 3 bases and J by 5 bases, leaving 10 bases between them. The length of the CDR3 is 13 residues. Material: blood, obtained from a patient whose treatment included radiotherapy and nephrectomy. The chain employs TRBV4-3 and TRBJ2-5; D remains unclear. The source of this sequence is a woman aged 45-65 years with renal cell carcinoma. The CDR3, as DNA: TGCGCCAGCAGCCACCTGAGAGATGAGACCCAGTACTTC. This encodes CASSHLRDETQYF.